This T cell receptor (beta chain) was profiled in a study of PD-1 blockade in classical Hodgkin lymphoma. Whole-study context: Patients were given intravenous nivolumab, 3 mg/kg, every 2 weeks.

Germline lookup yields CDR1 MNHNS and CDR2 SASEGT. This CDR3 is built from 13 residues. Profiling relied on immunoSEQ multiplex PCR, and the TCRdb table lists in-frame clones only, not all of them. This sample has tens of thousands of clones, with almost 85% found just once. Every one of the patients relapsed after autologous stem cell transplantation (brentuximab vedotin exposure was variable). Study observations and caveats: A reduction in baseline TCR diversity was reportedly seen in newly diagnosed patients relative to healthy donors. Researchers reported that CD4+ TCR diversity, though not CD8+, rose significantly by C4D1.

Remarks on this clone: Its antigen is unknown. Sequence at one end of the junction differs from germline and may be a read error.

This material consisted of peripheral blood mononuclear cells (PBMCs), taken before the second cycle of nivolumab. The chain links TRBV6-1 to TRBJ2-1; D uncertain. The receptor's source is a human donor with classical Hodgkin lymphoma. The CDR3 DNA reads as TGTGCCGGCAGCCTAAGCTCCTACAATGAGCAGTTCTTC. Translated: CAGSLSSYNEQFF.